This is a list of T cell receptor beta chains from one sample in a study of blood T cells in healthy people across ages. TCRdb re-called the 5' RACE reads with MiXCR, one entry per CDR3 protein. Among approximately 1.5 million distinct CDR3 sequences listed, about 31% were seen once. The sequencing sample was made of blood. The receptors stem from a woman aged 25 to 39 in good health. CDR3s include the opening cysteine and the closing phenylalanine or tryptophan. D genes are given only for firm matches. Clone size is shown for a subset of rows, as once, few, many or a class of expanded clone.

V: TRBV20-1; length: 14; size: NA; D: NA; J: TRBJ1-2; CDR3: CSAATPDRIYGYTF; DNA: TGCAGTGCTGCTACCCCTGACAGGATCTATGGCTACACCTTC
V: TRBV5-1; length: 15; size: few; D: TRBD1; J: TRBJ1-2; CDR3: CASSQERQGTDGYTF; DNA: TGCGCCAGCAGCCAAGAACGACAGGGGACCGATGGCTACACCTTC
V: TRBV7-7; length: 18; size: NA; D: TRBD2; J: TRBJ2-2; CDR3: CASSLELAGGLMTGELFF; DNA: TGTGCCAGCAGCTTAGAGCTAGCGGGGGGGCTTATGACCGGGGAGCTGTTTTTT
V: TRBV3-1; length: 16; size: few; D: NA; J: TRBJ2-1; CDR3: CASSRGPSSSYNEQFF; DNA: TGTGCCAGCAGTCGTGGGCCTTCGAGCTCCTACAATGAGCAGTTCTTC
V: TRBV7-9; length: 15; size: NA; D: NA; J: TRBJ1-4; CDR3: CASSRGGTDNEKLFF; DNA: TGTGCCAGCAGCCGAGGGGGGACTGACAATGAAAAACTGTTTTTT
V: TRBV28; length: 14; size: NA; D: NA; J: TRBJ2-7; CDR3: CASSLWSVSYEQYF; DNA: TGTGCCAGCAGTTTATGGTCGGTATCCTACGAGCAGTACTTC
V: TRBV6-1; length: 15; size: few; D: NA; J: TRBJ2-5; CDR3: CASSTPRGRQETQYF; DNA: TGTGCCAGCTCGACCCCCCGAGGGAGACAAGAGACCCAGTACTTC
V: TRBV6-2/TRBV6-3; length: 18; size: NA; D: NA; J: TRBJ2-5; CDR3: CASSYSIEEGGLPETQYF; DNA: TGTGCCAGCAGTTACTCGATCGAGGAGGGGGGCCTACCTGAGACCCAGTACTTC
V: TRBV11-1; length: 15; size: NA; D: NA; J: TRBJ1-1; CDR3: CASSSRGRGNTEAFF; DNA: TGTGCCAGCAGCTCTAGAGGACGGGGAAACACTGAAGCTTTCTTT
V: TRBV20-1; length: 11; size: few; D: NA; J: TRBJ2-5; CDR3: CSPERGETQYF; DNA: TGCAGCCCCGAGCGAGGCGAGACCCAGTACTTC
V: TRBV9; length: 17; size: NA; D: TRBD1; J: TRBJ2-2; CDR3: CASSGGPGTGNTGELFF; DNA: TGTGCCAGCAGCGGGGGTCCTGGGACAGGGAACACCGGGGAGCTGTTTTTT
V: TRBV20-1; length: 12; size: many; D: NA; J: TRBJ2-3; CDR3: CSAIAHTDTQYF; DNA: TGCAGTGCTATTGCGCACACAGATACGCAGTATTTT
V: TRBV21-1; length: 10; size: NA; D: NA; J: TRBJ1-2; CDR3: CATYRGGYTF; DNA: TGTGCCACCTACAGGGGTGGCTACACCTTC
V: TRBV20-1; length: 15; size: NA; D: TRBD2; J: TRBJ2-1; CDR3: CSAPEGGSSYNEQFF; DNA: TGCAGTGCTCCGGAGGGAGGGAGCTCCTACAATGAGCAGTTCTTC
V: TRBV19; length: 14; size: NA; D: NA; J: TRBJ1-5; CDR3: CASTPQGGNQPQHF; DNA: TGTGCCAGCACACCTCAGGGAGGCAATCAGCCCCAGCATTTT
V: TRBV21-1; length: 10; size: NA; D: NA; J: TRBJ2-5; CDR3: CASSKPPQYF; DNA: TGTGCCAGCAGCAAGCCCCCCCAGTACTTC
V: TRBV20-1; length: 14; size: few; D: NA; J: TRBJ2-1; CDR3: CSATRLSSYNEQFF; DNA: TGCAGTGCTACCCGACTAAGTAGCTACAATGAGCAGTTCTTC
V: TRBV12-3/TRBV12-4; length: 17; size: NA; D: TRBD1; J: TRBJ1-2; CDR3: CASSLAVPQGANYGYTF; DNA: TGTGCCAGCAGTTTAGCTGTGCCGCAGGGGGCCAACTATGGCTACACCTTC
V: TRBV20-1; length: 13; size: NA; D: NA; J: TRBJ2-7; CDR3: CSAREQVRYEQYF; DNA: TGCAGTGCTAGAGAACAGGTACGCTACGAGCAGTACTTC
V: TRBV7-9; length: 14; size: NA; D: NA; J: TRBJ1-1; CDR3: CASSLGNVNTEAFF; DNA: TGTGCCAGCAGCTTAGGGAACGTGAACACTGAAGCTTTCTTT
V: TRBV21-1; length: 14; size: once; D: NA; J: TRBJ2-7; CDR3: CASSKAEVLHEQYF; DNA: TGTGCCAGCAGCAAAGCTGAGGTATTACACGAGCAGTACTTC
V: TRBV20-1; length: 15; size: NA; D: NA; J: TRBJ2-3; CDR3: CSARERKLSTDTQYF; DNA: TGCAGTGCTAGAGAGAGAAAACTGAGCACAGATACGCAGTATTTT
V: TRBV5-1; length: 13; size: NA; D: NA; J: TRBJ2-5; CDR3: CACSLGVRETQYF; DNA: TGCGCCTGCAGCTTGGGGGTACGGGAGACCCAGTACTTC
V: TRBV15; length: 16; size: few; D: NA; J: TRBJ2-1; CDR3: CATSRAGQSSYNEQFF; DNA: TGTGCCACCAGCAGAGCGGGACAAAGCTCCTACAATGAGCAGTTCTTC
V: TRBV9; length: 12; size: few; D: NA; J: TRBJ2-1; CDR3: CASSVYRDEQFF; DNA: TGTGCCAGCAGCGTATATCGGGATGAGCAGTTCTTC
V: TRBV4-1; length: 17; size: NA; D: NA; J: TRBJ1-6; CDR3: CASSHGGKGKRGSPLHF; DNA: TGCGCCAGCAGCCATGGAGGGAAGGGGAAACGGGGTTCGCCCCTCCACTTT
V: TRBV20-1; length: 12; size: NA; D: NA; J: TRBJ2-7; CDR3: CSAPREAYEQYF; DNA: TGCAGTGCCCCCAGGGAAGCCTACGAGCAGTACTTC
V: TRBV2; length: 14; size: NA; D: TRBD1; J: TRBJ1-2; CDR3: CAIFITGTAYGYTF; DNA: TGTGCCATATTCATTACCGGGACAGCCTATGGCTACACCTTC
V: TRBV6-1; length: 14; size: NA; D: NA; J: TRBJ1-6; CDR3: CASSEEGDGSPLHF; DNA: TGTGCCAGCAGTGAAGAGGGGGATGGATCACCCCTCCACTTT
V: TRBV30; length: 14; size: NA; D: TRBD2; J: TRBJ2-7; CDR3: CAWRVTSGAYEQYF; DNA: TGTGCCTGGAGGGTAACTAGCGGGGCCTACGAGCAGTACTTC
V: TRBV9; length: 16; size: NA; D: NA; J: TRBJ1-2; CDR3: CASSADPGEPSDGYTF; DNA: TGTGCCAGCAGCGCAGACCCCGGCGAACCCTCAGATGGCTACACCTTC
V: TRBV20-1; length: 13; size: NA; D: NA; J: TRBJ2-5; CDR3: CSARGNKQETQYF; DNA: TGCAGTGCTAGAGGAAACAAACAAGAGACCCAGTACTTC
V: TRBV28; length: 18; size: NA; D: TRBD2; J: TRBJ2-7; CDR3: CASSLLAGGEHPNYEQYF; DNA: TGTGCCAGCAGTTTATTAGCGGGGGGCGAACACCCAAACTACGAGCAGTACTTC
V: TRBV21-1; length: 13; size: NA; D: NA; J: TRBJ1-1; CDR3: CASSKVSRNEAFF; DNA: TGTGCCAGCAGCAAAGTTTCGCGTAATGAAGCTTTCTTT
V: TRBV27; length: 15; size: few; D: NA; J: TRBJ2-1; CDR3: CASSFVGQTYNEQFF; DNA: TGTGCCAGCAGTTTCGTAGGACAGACTTACAATGAGCAGTTCTTC
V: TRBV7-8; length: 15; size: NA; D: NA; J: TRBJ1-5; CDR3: CASSLSVWGNQPQHF; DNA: TGTGCCAGCAGCTTAAGCGTTTGGGGGAATCAGCCCCAGCATTTT
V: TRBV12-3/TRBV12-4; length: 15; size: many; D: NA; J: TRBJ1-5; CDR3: CASSLGRESNQPQHF; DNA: TGTGCCAGCAGTTTGGGAAGGGAGAGCAATCAGCCCCAGCATTTT
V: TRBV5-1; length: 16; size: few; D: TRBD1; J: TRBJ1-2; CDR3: CASSLGQGTKIYGYTF; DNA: TGCGCCAGCAGCTTAGGACAGGGAACTAAAATCTATGGCTACACCTTC
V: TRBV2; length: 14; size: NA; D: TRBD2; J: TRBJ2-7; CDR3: CASTRREGRYEQYF; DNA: TGTGCCAGCACGAGGCGGGAGGGCCGTTACGAGCAGTACTTC
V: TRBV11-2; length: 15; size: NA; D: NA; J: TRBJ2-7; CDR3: CASSLSGYTRYEQYF; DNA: TGTGCCAGCAGCCTCTCAGGGTACACTCGCTACGAGCAGTACTTC
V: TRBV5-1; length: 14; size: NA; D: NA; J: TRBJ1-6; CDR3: CASSLALKSSPLHF; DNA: TGCGCCAGCAGCTTGGCCCTAAAATCCTCACCCCTCCACTTT
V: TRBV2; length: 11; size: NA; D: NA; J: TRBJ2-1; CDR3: CAGGQVHEQFF; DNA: TGTGCCGGGGGGCAGGTCCATGAGCAGTTCTTC
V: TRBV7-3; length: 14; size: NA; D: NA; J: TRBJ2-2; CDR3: CASSSLPNTGERFF; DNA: TGTGCCAGCAGCTCCCTACCGAACACCGGGGAGCGGTTTTTT
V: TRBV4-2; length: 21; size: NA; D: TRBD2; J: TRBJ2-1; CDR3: CASSLRLGLAGGLSSYNEQFF; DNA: TGTGCCAGCAGCCTACGCCTGGGACTAGCGGGGGGGTTAAGCTCCTACAATGAGCAGTTCTTC
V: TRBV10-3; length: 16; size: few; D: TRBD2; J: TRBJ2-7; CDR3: CAISPNSGRGRDEQYF; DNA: TGTGCCATCAGTCCCAATAGCGGGAGGGGTCGGGACGAGCAGTACTTC
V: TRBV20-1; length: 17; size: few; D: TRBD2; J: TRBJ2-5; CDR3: CSARDSRFSGGVETQYF; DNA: TGCAGTGCTAGAGACTCCCGCTTTTCGGGGGGTGTGGAGACCCAGTACTTC
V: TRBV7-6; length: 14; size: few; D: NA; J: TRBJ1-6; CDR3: CASSFGGQDSPLHF; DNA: TGTGCCAGCAGCTTTGGAGGGCAGGATTCACCCCTCCACTTT
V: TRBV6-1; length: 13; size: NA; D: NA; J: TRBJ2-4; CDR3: CASSEVPENIQYF; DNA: TGTGCCAGCAGTGAGGTCCCAGAGAACATTCAGTACTTC
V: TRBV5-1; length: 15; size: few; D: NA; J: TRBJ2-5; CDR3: CASSLDGGPQETQYF; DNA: TGCGCCAGCAGCTTGGACGGGGGCCCCCAAGAGACCCAGTACTTC
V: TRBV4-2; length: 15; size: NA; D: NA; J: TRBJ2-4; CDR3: CASSQDVRQTYERYF; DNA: TGTGCCAGCAGCCAAGATGTCCGACAGACATACGAGCGGTACTTC
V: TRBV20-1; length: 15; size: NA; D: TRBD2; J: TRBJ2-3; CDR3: CSANVGGGPTDTQYF; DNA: TGCAGTGCCAACGTCGGGGGAGGGCCGACAGATACGCAGTATTTT
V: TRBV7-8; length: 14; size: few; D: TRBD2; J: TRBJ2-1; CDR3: CASSGRDYNNEQFF; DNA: TGTGCCAGCAGCGGCCGGGACTACAACAATGAGCAGTTCTTC
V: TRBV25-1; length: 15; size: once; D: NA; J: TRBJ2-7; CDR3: CASRRDTADSYEQYF; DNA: TGTGCCAGCAGGAGAGACACCGCCGACTCCTACGAGCAGTACTTC
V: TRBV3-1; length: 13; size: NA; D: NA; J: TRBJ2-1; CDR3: CASNQWTDNEQFF; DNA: TGTGCCAGCAACCAATGGACGGATAATGAGCAGTTCTTC
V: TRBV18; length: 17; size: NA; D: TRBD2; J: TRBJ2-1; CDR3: CASSPPWLAGGINEQFF; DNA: TGTGCCAGCTCACCACCGTGGCTAGCGGGAGGCATCAATGAGCAGTTCTTC